The 8 T cell receptor beta chains reported below all come from one sample, sequenced in a study of cytomegalovirus exposure and HLA in healthy donors. The PCR contained 60 Vbeta and 13 Jbeta primers. This table comes from immunoSEQ multiplex PCR, and its TCRdb copy is limited to in-frame clones, with some not included. The sample consists of 150,000 to 200,000 clones, about 85% of them appearing once. Input material: PBMCs. The receptors originated from a man between 18 and 35 years old in good health and CMV-seropositive.

The chain uses TRBV2 and TRBJ1-3; D is possibly TRBD1 (6 bases). Germline loops: CDR1 SNHLY, CDR2 FYNNEI. V was trimmed by 3 bases and J by 0 bases, leaving 9 bases between them. The CDR3 covers 15 residues. In DNA form, the CDR3 reads TGTGCCAGCAGTGATCAGGGGACCTCTGGAAACACCATATATTTT. Translated: CASSDQGTSGNTIYF.

This clone showed up just a few times. The CDR3 DNA reads as TGCGCCAGCAGCCAAGATACAGGCGTGCTCTATGGCTACACCTTC. Protein: CASSQDTGVLYGYTF. This chain joins TRBV4-1 and TRBJ1-2; tentative D call: TRBD1 (5 bases). CDR1 is MGHRA and CDR2 is YSYEKL in the germline V gene. V lost 0 bases and J lost 4, with 12 bases in between. The length of the CDR3 is 15 residues.

This sequence joins TRBV18 and TRBJ2-7, with 8 positions matching TRBD2. The CDR3 is 15 amino acids. Per germline, CDR1 KGHSH and CDR2 LQKENI. Unmatched junction bases numbered 9, after V lost 3 bases and J lost 5 bases. The CDR3 coding sequence is TGTGCCAGCTCACCGCCGGGACTAGGGAGCAACGAGCAGTACTTC. Amino acids: CASSPPGLGSNEQYF.

The V and J genes are TRBV9 and TRBJ2-1, with D possibly being TRBD1 (5 bases). In germline, CDR1 is SGDLS, CDR2 YYNGEE. The V end was cut by 0 bases, the J end by 0 bases, with 7 bases between. The CDR3 spans 15 residues. In DNA, the CDR3 is TGTGCCAGCAGCGTAGAAGACAGCTCCTACAATGAGCAGTTCTTC. Its translation: CASSVEDSSYNEQFF. Based on the CDR3 plus reference TRBV9 and TRBJ2-1, the full variable domain is DSGVTQTPKHLITATGQRVTLRCSPRSGDLSVYWYQQSLDQGLQFLIQYYNGEERAKGNILERFSAQQFPDLHSELNLSSLELGDSALYFCASSVEDSSYNEQFFGPGTRLTVL.

This rearrangement joins TRBV5-4 to TRBJ1-1, with a weak D call TRBD1 (6 bases). With 4 bases removed from V and 0 bases from J, the gap between germline ends came to 16 bases. This CDR3 has 16 amino acids. The germline CDR1 and CDR2 sequences are SGHNT and YYREEE (reference sequence). This chain's CDR3 is CASSPIGGGMNTEAFF. The CDR3 DNA reads TGTGCCAGCAGCCCCATTGGGGGCGGAATGAACACTGAAGCTTTCTTT. The full variable domain, with the rest looked up from reference TRBV5-4 and TRBJ1-1, is ETGVTQSPTHLIKTRGQQVTLRCSSQSGHNTVSWYQQALGQGPQFIFQYYREEENGRGNFPPRFSGLQFPNYSSELNVNALELDDSALYLCASSPIGGGMNTEAFFGQGTRLTVV.

In its sample, this clone was seen once. The chain couples TRBV6-5 to TRBJ2-5; no clear D gene. From germline, CDR1 is MNHEY and CDR2 SVGAGI. V was clipped by 0 bases and J by 5 bases, with 10 bases between them. The CDR3 loop spans 14 amino acids. The CDR3 sequence: CASSYSREVETQYF. Written as DNA, the CDR3 is TGTGCCAGCAGTTACTCCCGAGAGGTCGAGACCCAGTACTTC.

The J gene is TRBJ1-2, the V gene TRBV30, with 7 bases aligning to TRBD1. CDR1 is GTSNPN and CDR2 is SVGIG in the germline V gene (reference sequence). CDR3 length: 18 amino acids. The J segment lost 0 bases and the V segment lost 6 bases, leaving 19 bases of the junction unmatched. CDR3 amino acids: CACPGPVTGASANYGYTF. DNA of the CDR3: TGTGCCTGCCCTGGACCCGTAACAGGGGCATCAGCTAACTATGGCTACACCTTC. The full variable domain, rest sourced from reference TRBV30 and TRBJ1-2, is SQTIHQWPATLVQPVGSPLSLECTVEGTSNPNLYWYRQAAGRGLQLLFYSVGIGQISSEVPQNLSASRPQDRQFILSSKKLLLSDSGFYLCACPGPVTGASANYGYTFGSGTRLTVV.

This clone was counted between two and nine times. The chain carries TRBV30 and TRBJ1-1; 11 nucleotides match TRBD1. The V segment lost 2 bases and the J segment 3 bases; nucleotides outside the gene matches: 2. Germline assignment: CDR1 GTSNPN and CDR2 SVGIG (reference sequence). CDR3 size: 14 residues. CDR3 amino acids: CAWSRDRGDTEAFF. CDR3 coding DNA: TGTGCCTGGAGTCGGGACAGGGGGGACACTGAAGCTTTCTTT.